Following are 5 T cell receptor beta chains from one sample sequenced in a study of T-cell reconstitution after alpha-beta-depleted transplantation in children. Unique molecular identifiers tagged the TCRbeta library. TCRdb passed the PCR reads through MiXCR, listing each CDR3 protein once. This table has just over 350,000 distinct CDR3 sequences, approximately 12% appearing once. The material sequenced was PBMCs, taken from the stem cell graft. The receptors were sampled from a human donor who donated a stem cell graft to a child with Fanconi anemia.

The rearrangement uses TRBV27 and TRBJ2-1; D might be TRBD1 (6 bases). Trimming removed 3 bases from V and 3 bases from J, with 9 bases in between. The CDR3 is 14 amino acids. Germline V gene data show CDR1 as MNHEY and CDR2 as SMNVEV (reference sequence). The CDR3 DNA reads as TGTGCCAGCAGTTTTTCAGGGGACTACAATGAGCAGTTCTTC. This codes for CASSFSGDYNEQFF.

This clonotype was observed a handful of times. The rearrangement links TRBV5-5 to TRBJ1-5, with a tentative D call TRBD1 (6 bases). Germline-derived CDR1 and CDR2 are SGHKS and YYEKEE (reference sequence). The CDR3 extends over 15 amino acids. V gave up 2 bases and J gave up 5 bases, with 14 bases separating them. CDR3 coding DNA: TGTGCCAGCAGCTTCAGGGGAACACCCGATCAGCCCCAGCATTTT. This gives the protein CASSFRGTPDQPQHF.

The V gene is TRBV2, the J gene TRBJ2-5; 7 bases match TRBD1. The CDR3 loop spans 14 amino acids. After removal of 6 bases from V and 5 bases from J, the junction contained 9 bases not matched to a gene. From germline, CDR1 is SNHLY and CDR2 FYNNEI. The CDR3 DNA is TGTGCCAGCAGGGATAGGGGGCCGAGGGAGACCCAGTACTTC. Its protein is CASRDRGPRETQYF.

The table lists this clonotype with many counts. The chain couples TRBV7-9 to TRBJ1-2; D gene uncertain. V lost 10 bases, J lost 5 bases, and 23 bases lay in between. The CDR3 contains 15 residues. Per germline, CDR1 SEHNR and CDR2 FQNEAQ (reference sequence). Written as DNA, the CDR3 is TGTGCCAACCACCACCTTGCCCGGAGATGTTATGGCTACACCTTC. Its translation: CANHHLARRCYGYTF.

This clonotype was observed many times. The chain carries TRBV20-1 and TRBJ2-7; D gene unclear. CDR3 length: 11 residues. The germline V gene encodes CDR1 DFQATT and CDR2 SNEGSKA (reference sequence). Trimming left V 3 bases short and J 3 bases short, with 6 bases between. The CDR3, as DNA: TGCAGTGCTAGTAGGGACTACGAGCAGTACTTC. Amino acid sequence: CSASRDYEQYF.